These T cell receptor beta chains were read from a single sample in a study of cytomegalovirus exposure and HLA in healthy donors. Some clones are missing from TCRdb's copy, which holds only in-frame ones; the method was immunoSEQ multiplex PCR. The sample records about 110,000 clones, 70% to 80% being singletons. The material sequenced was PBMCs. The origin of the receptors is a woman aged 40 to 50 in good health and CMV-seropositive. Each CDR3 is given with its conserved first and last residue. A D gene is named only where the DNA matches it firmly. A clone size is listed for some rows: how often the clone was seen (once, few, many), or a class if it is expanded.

TGTGCCAGCAGCGAGGGTCCAGACAGGTACCCTCCCGCCTTC	CASSEGPDRYPPAF	-	-	TRBV9	TRBJ1-2
TGTGCCAGCAATCGTGAGGGGAGGGAAAACACCATATATTTT	CASNREGRENTIYF	-	-	TRBV6-1	TRBJ1-3
TGTGCCAGCCTCTCAAGGGCCAGGGTTAACACTGAAGCTTTCTTT	CASLSRARVNTEAFF	-	-	TRBV6-1	TRBJ1-1
TGTGCCAGCAGGGAGACAGGGTCCTACGAGCAGTACTTC	CASRETGSYEQYF	TRBD1	-	TRBV6-6	TRBJ2-7
TGTGCCAGCAGCTTGGCCGGGGTCACGGGTGAAAAACTGTTTTTT	CASSLAGVTGEKLFF	-	-	TRBV5-4	TRBJ1-4
TGTGCCAGCAGCTCGCGGACGGGACAGGACTATGGCTACACCTTC	CASSSRTGQDYGYTF	TRBD1	-	TRBV7-2	TRBJ1-2
TGCGCCAGCAGCCTCGGACAGGGCGGGGAGACCCAGTACTTC	CASSLGQGGETQYF	TRBD1	-	TRBV5-1	TRBJ2-5
TGTGCCAGCAGCTCGAACAGGGGAGAATGGTATGGCTACACCTTC	CASSSNRGEWYGYTF	TRBD1	-	TRBV7-9	TRBJ1-2
TGTGCCAGCAGAACATTCCGGACAGCGGAGCAGTACTTC	CASRTFRTAEQYF	-	-	TRBV6-5	TRBJ2-7
TGTAGCGTTGGTCAGGCGGGGACTTTGGAGCAGTACTTC	CSVGQAGTLEQYF	-	-	TRBV29-1	TRBJ2-7
TGTGCCAGCAGTGGGGAGGGAGGTGAAAAACTGTTTTTT	CASSGEGGEKLFF	-	-	TRBV2	TRBJ1-4
TGTGCCAGCAGCCAGGACAGTTCTCCAGATACGCAGTATTTT	CASSQDSSPDTQYF	-	-	TRBV7-3	TRBJ2-3
TGTGCCAGCAGCGCTCCGACGGGGAGCACCTACGAGCAGTACTTC	CASSAPTGSTYEQYF	-	-	TRBV5-6	TRBJ2-7
TGTGCCAGCAGCAGCATGGGGAGCACTGAAGCTTTCTTT	CASSSMGSTEAFF	-	-	TRBV7-2	TRBJ1-1
TGTGCCAGCAGTTACACAGGGAGCATAGGTATGGGCTACACCTTC	CASSYTGSIGMGYTF	-	-	TRBV6-5	TRBJ1-2
TGTGCCAGCACACTTGTACAGGGTACTGAGCAGTTCTTC	CASTLVQGTEQFF	-	once	TRBV2	TRBJ2-1
TGTGCCAGCTCACCACAGCAGGGAATTCAAGAGACCCAGTACTTC	CASSPQQGIQETQYF	-	-	TRBV18	TRBJ2-5
TGTGCCAGCAGCCAAAAGACTAGCGGGATCGCAGATACGCAGTATTTT	CASSQKTSGIADTQYF	TRBD2	-	TRBV4-2	TRBJ2-3
TGTGCCAGCAGTTCCCGAGGGACAGGGAATTCACCCCTCCACTTT	CASSSRGTGNSPLHF	TRBD1	-	TRBV6-6	TRBJ1-6
TGCGCCAGCAGCCGAACCATACTAGTTAGCTCCTACAATGAGCAGTTCTTC	CASSRTILVSSYNEQFF	-	-	TRBV5-1	TRBJ2-1
TGCGCCAGCAGCCAAGGCCCTGGGGGGGGCCAAACCGGGGAGCTGTTTTTT	CASSQGPGGGQTGELFF	-	-	TRBV4-3	TRBJ2-2
TGTGCCAGCTCACCAGGACAGGGGAGGTTATGGACTGAAGCTTTCTTT	CASSPGQGRLWTEAFF	TRBD1	-	TRBV18	TRBJ1-1
TGTGCCAGTAAAGGAAATCAGGGAAATTCACCCCTCCACTTT	CASKGNQGNSPLHF	-	-	TRBV19	TRBJ1-6
TGTGCCAGCAGCGGGATGACAGGGGGGGATGAAAAACTGTTTTTT	CASSGMTGGDEKLFF	TRBD1	-	TRBV9	TRBJ1-4
TGTGCTAGTGCCACGTCTGGTGTTGAGTCGGCTTTCTTT	CASATSGVESAFF	-	-	TRBV12-5	TRBJ1-1
TGTGCCAGCAGCTTAGAGGTGTCGCAGGGCTATAGCAATCAGCCCCAGCATTTT	CASSLEVSQGYSNQPQHF	-	-	TRBV7-9	TRBJ1-5
TGTGCCAGCAGTGGGGGTTCGGGGGGGGCTAATGAAAAACTGTTTTTT	CASSGGSGGANEKLFF	-	-	TRBV2	TRBJ1-4
TGTGCCAGCAGTTACCAGACTAGCCAAGAGACCCAGTACTTC	CASSYQTSQETQYF	-	once	TRBV6-6	TRBJ2-5
TGTGCCAGCAGCCAAGAGGGCAACTATGGCTACACCTTC	CASSQEGNYGYTF	-	-	TRBV4-2	TRBJ1-2
TGTGCCGCGGGCCTCCTCGGAGGATCCAAAGCTTTCTTT	CAAGLLGGSKAFF	-	-	TRBV27	TRBJ1-1
TGTGCCAGCTCACCACCAGCAGGGGCGGCTGAAGCTTTCTTT	CASSPPAGAAEAFF	-	-	TRBV18	TRBJ1-1
TGCGCCAGCAGCCAAGATCCGGGACAGGGGGTACATGTCGCGGAAAAACTGTTTTTT	CASSQDPGQGVHVAEKLFF	TRBD1	-	TRBV4-1	TRBJ1-4
TGTGCCAGCAGCGTAGCTAGTGGGCAAGAGACCCAGTACTTC	CASSVASGQETQYF	-	-	TRBV9	TRBJ2-5
TGCGCCAGCAGCTTCACAGGGTGGGACTATGGCTACACCTTC	CASSFTGWDYGYTF	-	-	TRBV5-1	TRBJ1-2
TGCGCCAGCAGCTCGACAGGGATCGAAAACACCATATATTTT	CASSSTGIENTIYF	TRBD1	-	TRBV5-1	TRBJ1-3
TGTGCCAGCAGTGCAGACTACTCCTACGAGCAGTACTTC	CASSADYSYEQYF	-	-	TRBV7-6	TRBJ2-7
TGTGCTAGTGGTTTGGTACCTGGCGGGACCGCCTACGAGCAGTACTTC	CASGLVPGGTAYEQYF	-	-	TRBV12-5	TRBJ2-7